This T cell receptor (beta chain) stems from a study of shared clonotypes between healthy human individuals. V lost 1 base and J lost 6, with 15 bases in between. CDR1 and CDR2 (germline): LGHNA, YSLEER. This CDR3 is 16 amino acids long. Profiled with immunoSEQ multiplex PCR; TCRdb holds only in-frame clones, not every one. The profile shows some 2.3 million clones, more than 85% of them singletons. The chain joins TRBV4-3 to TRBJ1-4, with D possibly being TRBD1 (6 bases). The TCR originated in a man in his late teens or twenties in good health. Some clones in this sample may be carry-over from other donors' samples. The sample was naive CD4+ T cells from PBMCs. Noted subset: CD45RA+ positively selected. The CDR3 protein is CASSQVRGGADEKLFF. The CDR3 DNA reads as TGCGCCAGCAGCCAAGTCCGGGGGGGCGCCGATGAAAAACTGTTTTTT.